A selection of T cell receptor beta chains follows, all from one sample in a study of T cell responses to AZD1222 COVID-19 vaccine. Method: immunoSEQ multiplex PCR; TCRdb's copy keeps in-frame clones and lacks some. The sample carries approximately 64,000 clones, 84% recorded once. The starting material was peripheral blood, obtained on day 0 of AZD1222 vaccination. The source of these receptors is an adult in good health. The conserved cysteine and the conserved F or W are not part of the CDR3 here. D genes are given only for firm matches.

D | J | V | CDR3
- | TRBJ1-1 | TRBV29-1 | SVHLMTENTEAF
TRBD1 | TRBJ2-6 | TRBV5-4 | ASSPGTGVSGANVLT
TRBD1 | TRBJ1-3 | TRBV6-5 | ASSLGQGSVGNTIY
- | TRBJ2-3 | TRBV7-9 | ASSLVQFNRVILNTQY
TRBD1 | TRBJ2-1 | TRBV30 | AWSVGHRGEQF
- | TRBJ2-3 | TRBV5-1 | ASSLITGTDTQY
- | TRBJ1-5 | TRBV6-6 | ASRHAGGNQPQH
TRBD1 | TRBJ1-2 | TRBV5-1 | ASSATGDFTHGYT
- | TRBJ2-1 | TRBV5-1 | ASSPGEGQTSYNEQF
- | TRBJ1-3 | TRBV28 | ASSFTGFGGNTIY
- | TRBJ2-3 | TRBV5-1 | ASSRLGRVGTDTQY
TRBD2 | TRBJ2-2 | TRBV7-6 | ASSFSPIAGGTGELF
- | TRBJ1-1 | TRBV4-1 | ASSHGLLGAF
- | TRBJ1-3 | TRBV5-6 | ASSLSVRQGTGNTIY
- | TRBJ1-4 | TRBV18 | ASSPTGFRIATNEKLF
TRBD2 | TRBJ2-7 | TRBV12-3/TRBV12-4 | AVGTSGYEQY
- | TRBJ2-1 | TRBV4-1 | ASSQGSLYNEQF
- | TRBJ1-2 | TRBV7-9 | ASSLSPILGYYGYT
- | TRBJ1-4 | TRBV5-5 | ASSLLASRGFPEKLF
- | TRBJ1-5 | TRBV2 | ASSQAGLSNQPQH
- | TRBJ2-1 | TRBV4-3 | ASSQESGRVGNEQF
TRBD1 | TRBJ1-2 | TRBV5-1 | ASNPGQGANYGYT
- | TRBJ1-3 | TRBV5-4 | ASSLTGTSGNTIY
- | TRBJ1-2 | TRBV6-5 | ASSYGIGGGYT
- | TRBJ2-1 | TRBV21-1 | ASSKEVVRDRDNEQF
- | TRBJ2-7 | TRBV6-5 | ASGRSSDEQY
TRBD2 | TRBJ2-5 | TRBV7-2 | ASGEGLGGTQY
- | TRBJ1-2 | TRBV7-8 | ASSAQSGARGGYT
- | TRBJ1-2 | TRBV6-5 | ASSYSRAGNYGYT
- | TRBJ2-2 | TRBV7-6 | ASSPGTGELF
- | TRBJ1-2 | TRBV28 | ASRGRQIYGYT
TRBD1 | TRBJ2-2 | TRBV6-5 | ASRRQGSGTGELF
TRBD2 | TRBJ2-4 | TRBV7-8 | ASSSLPGLAGGLAKNIQY
- | TRBJ1-1 | TRBV10-2 | ASSYSGRPNTEAF
- | TRBJ1-5 | TRBV3-1/TRBV3-2 | ASSQDLRNNQPQH
- | TRBJ1-3 | TRBV7-7 | ASSLGPPSSGNTIY
TRBD1 | TRBJ1-6 | TRBV5-1 | ASSLGQGDSPLH
- | TRBJ2-3 | TRBV12-3/TRBV12-4 | ASSRGDTQY
- | TRBJ2-7 | TRBV27 | ASSVLPRGGLLYEQY
- | TRBJ1-2 | TRBV19 | ASSNGGVAGYT
- | TRBJ2-1 | TRBV7-2 | ASSLVVLGQGSYNEQF
- | TRBJ2-1 | TRBV5-1 | ASSPTDSFYNEQF
- | TRBJ2-1 | TRBV7-2 | ASSLAGGAYNEQF
TRBD1 | TRBJ2-2 | TRBV10-3 | AISPGTANTGELF
- | TRBJ1-1 | TRBV29-1 | SGTTNTEAF
- | TRBJ1-5 | TRBV24-1 | ATSDLLRGFQPQH
- | TRBJ1-4 | TRBV21-1 | ASSKRGPNNEKLF